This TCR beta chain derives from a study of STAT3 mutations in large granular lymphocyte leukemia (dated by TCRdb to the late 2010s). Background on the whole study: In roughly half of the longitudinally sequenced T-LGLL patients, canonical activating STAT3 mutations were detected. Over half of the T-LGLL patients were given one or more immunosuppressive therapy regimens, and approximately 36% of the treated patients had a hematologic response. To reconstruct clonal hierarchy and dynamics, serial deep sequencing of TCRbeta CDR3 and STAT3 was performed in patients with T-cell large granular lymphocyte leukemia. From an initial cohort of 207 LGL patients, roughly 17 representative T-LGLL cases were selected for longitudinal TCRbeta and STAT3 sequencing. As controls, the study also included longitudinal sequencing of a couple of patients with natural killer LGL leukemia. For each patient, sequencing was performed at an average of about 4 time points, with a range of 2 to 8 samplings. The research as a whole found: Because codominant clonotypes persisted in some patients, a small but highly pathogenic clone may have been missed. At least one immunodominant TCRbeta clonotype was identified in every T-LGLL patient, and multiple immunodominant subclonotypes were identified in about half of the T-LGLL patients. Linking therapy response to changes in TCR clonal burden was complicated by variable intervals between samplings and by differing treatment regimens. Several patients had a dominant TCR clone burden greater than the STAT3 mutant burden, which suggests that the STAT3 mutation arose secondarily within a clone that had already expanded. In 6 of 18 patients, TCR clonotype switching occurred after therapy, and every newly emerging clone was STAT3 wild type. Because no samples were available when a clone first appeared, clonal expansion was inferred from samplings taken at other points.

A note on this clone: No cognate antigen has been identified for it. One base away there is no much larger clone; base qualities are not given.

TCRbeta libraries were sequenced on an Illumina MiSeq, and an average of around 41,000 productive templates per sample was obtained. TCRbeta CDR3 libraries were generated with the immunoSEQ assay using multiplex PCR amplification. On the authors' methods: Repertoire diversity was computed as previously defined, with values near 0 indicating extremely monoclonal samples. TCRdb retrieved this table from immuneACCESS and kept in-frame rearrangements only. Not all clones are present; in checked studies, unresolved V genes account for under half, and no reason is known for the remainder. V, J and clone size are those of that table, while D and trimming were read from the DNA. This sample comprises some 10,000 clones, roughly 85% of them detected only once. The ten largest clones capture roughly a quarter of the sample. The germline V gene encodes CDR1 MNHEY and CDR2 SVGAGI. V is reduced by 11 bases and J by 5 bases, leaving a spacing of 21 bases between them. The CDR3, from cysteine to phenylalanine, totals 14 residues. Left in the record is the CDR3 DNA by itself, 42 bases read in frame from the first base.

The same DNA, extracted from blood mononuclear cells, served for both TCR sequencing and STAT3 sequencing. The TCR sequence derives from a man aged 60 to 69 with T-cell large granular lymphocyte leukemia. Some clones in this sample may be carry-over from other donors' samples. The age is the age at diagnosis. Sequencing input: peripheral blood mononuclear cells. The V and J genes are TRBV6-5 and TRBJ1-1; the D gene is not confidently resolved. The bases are TGTGCCTCCTCCCCGGGAGGGTCAGGTACTGAAGCTTTCTTT. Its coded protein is CASSPGGSGTEAFF.